The 9 T cell receptor beta chains given below trace back to one sample, sequenced in a study of cytomegalovirus exposure and HLA in healthy donors. The PCR employed 60 Vbeta primers together with 13 Jbeta primers. The protocol was immunoSEQ multiplex PCR, while the TCRdb copy is restricted to in-frame clones and leaves out a portion. The profile shows about 190,000 clones, 70% to 80% of them singletons. The sequencing sample was made of PBMCs. Source of these receptors: a woman aged 25 to 39 in good health and CMV-seropositive.

This clone was counted a few times. The gene calls are TRBV19 and TRBJ2-1, with a tentative D call TRBD2 (7 bases). Germline assignment: CDR1 LNHDA and CDR2 SQIVND (reference sequence). The germline V and J ends were trimmed by 8 bases and 2 bases, with 19 bases remaining between them. The CDR3 is 16 amino acids. Written as DNA, the CDR3 is TGTGCCAGTTGGGGGGGCGAAGCGGGAACCTACAATGAGCAGTTCTTC. It is translated as CASWGGEAGTYNEQFF.

The chain uses TRBV29-1 and TRBJ2-3; D gene unclear. Deletions cut 4 bases from V and 6 bases from J, with 11 bases between. The CDR3 is 12 residues long. Germline V CDR1 and CDR2: SQVTM, ANQGSEA. This chain's CDR3 is CSVGVRVDTQYF. In DNA form, the CDR3 reads TGCAGCGTTGGCGTACGAGTGGATACGCAGTATTTT.

The rearrangement joins TRBV6-5 to TRBJ2-7; D may be TRBD1 (6 bases). Germline V gene data show CDR1 as MNHEY and CDR2 as SVGAGI. V lost 6 bases and J lost 3, with 12 bases in between. The CDR3 sequence is 13 residues long. CDR3 coding DNA: TGTGCCAGCAGGCGCCGGGACAACTACGAGCAGTACTTC. Its protein is CASRRRDNYEQYF.

In this sample, this clone turned up a few times. This chain links TRBV4-2 with TRBJ2-7, with TRBD1 matching over 10 bases. Germline loops: CDR1 LGHNA, CDR2 YNFKEQ. This CDR3 comprises 20 residues. The J segment lost 3 bases and the V segment lost 0 bases, leaving 17 bases of the junction unmatched. The chain's CDR3 is CASSQDQNGPAGQGYYEQYF. The CDR3 nucleotides are TGTGCCAGCAGCCAAGATCAAAACGGCCCGGCGGGACAGGGGTACTACGAGCAGTACTTC.

V and J are TRBV5-4 and TRBJ2-7, with 8 bases identical to TRBD2. The germline gives CDR1 SGHNT, CDR2 YYREEE (reference sequence). Trimming removed 3 bases from V and 3 bases from J; junction bases left unmatched: 5. CDR3 length equals 14 residues. The CDR3 region has the DNA TGTGCCAGCAGCTCGAGCGGGGGCCGCTACGAGCAGTACTTC. Its protein product is CASSSSGGRYEQYF. Full variable domain (missing parts from reference TRBV5-4 and TRBJ2-7): ETGVTQSPTHLIKTRGQQVTLRCSSQSGHNTVSWYQQALGQGPQFIFQYYREEENGRGNFPPRFSGLQFPNYSSELNVNALELDDSALYLCASSSSGGRYEQYFGPGTRLTVT.

This chain joins TRBV5-1 and TRBJ2-7; TRBD1 matches at 10 bases. Per the germline V gene, CDR1 is SGHRS and CDR2 is YFSETQ. J was trimmed by 2 bases and V by 0 bases; bases with no gene match: 2. The CDR3 length is 15 residues. The chain's CDR3 is CASSLEGTGAYEQYF. The CDR3 DNA reads as TGCGCCAGCAGCTTGGAGGGGACAGGGGCCTACGAGCAGTACTTC.

Only a few counts were recorded for this clone. This rearrangement joins TRBV19 to TRBJ2-5; 10 bases align to TRBD2. The junction had 6 bases not matched to a gene; V was cut back by 5 bases and J by 0 bases. This CDR3 is built from 16 residues. Looked up from germline, CDR1 is LNHDA and CDR2 is SQIVND (reference sequence). The CDR3 bases are TGTGCCAGTAGTGCGGAACTAGCGGGGTACCAAGAGACCCAGTACTTC. Translating gives CASSAELAGYQETQYF.

The CDR3 DNA reads as TGTGCCAGTAGTGTTACCGGGGGGCTCGAGCAGTACTTC. It encodes CASSVTGGLEQYF. The chain uses TRBV19 and TRBJ2-7, with a tentative D call TRBD2 (7 bases). The V gene's germline CDR1 is LNHDA and CDR2 SQIVND (reference sequence). The CDR3 totals 13 residues. V was pared by 5 bases and J by 6 bases, with 14 bases between.

A few counts support this clone. This chain joins TRBV28 and TRBJ2-5, with D maybe TRBD2 (6 bases). Germline loops: CDR1 MDHEN, CDR2 SYDVKM. The germline V and J ends were trimmed by 8 bases and 3 bases, with 19 bases remaining between them. The CDR3 sequence is 15 residues long. The CDR3 DNA follows: TGTGCCAGCTTTTCCTTCCGGGACTCAAAAGAGACCCAGTACTTC. It translates to CASFSFRDSKETQYF.